This record concerns one T cell receptor (beta chain) sequence. What antigen it recognizes has not been identified. Base qualities are missing; no much larger clone stands one base away. The data are from a study of blood T cells in healthy people across ages (dated by TCRdb to 2014 to 2015). In terms of the full investigation: In model experiments, template switching captured roughly one uniquely barcoded TCR beta cDNA molecule for every two T cells. Age-related changes in TCR beta repertoire diversity were measured in the study by deep sequencing normalized with unique cDNA molecular identifiers. Donors were grouped into four age groups: young (average roughly 16 years), middle-aged (39), aged (62) and long-lived (just over 80). For two donors (one aged 18 to 29 and one aged 80 or older), the study analyzed two additional independent replicas of 1 million unique cDNA reads from the same blood draw. Overall study results and their limits: Because the CMV infection status of the donors was unknown, age-related changes in expanded clonotypes may potentially have been confounded. Bulk unsorted PBMC profiling prevented conclusive comparison of naive and antigen-experienced compartments. Estimates of total diversity based on one million sequenced T cells were regarded as lower bounds and as underestimates. Observed TCR beta diversity correlated strongly with the percentage of naive T cells measured by flow cytometry. As age increased, observed TCR beta diversity per million T cells dropped in a roughly linear way, and a significant reduction was already evident by age about 40. The long-lived group showed more naive CD4+ T cells, fewer expanded clones and increased TCR diversity than the aged group, suggesting age selection.

Library creation used 5' RACE. TCRdb shows the sequencer as Illumina HiSeq 2500. A second roughly 6 to 12 cycle PCR used a sample-barcoded 5' primer and a J-beta primer mix. Each TCR beta cDNA molecule received a unique molecular identifier from a template-switch 5' adaptor carrying 12 random nucleotides. Each sample yielded at least 2.5 million CDR3-containing paired-end reads. First-strand cDNA synthesis was performed from all RNA using the Mint cDNA synthesis kit, with priming by a TRBC-specific oligonucleotide. Following uracil-DNA glycosylase treatment, a first 18-cycle PCR with universal primers M1SS and BC2_uni_R was performed on all cDNA. The study's processing was this. Normalization of each sample was performed by random selection of 1 million high-quality reads, each carrying a distinct molecular identifier. Reads sharing molecular identifiers were discarded rather than binned into consensus sequences. CDR3 identification, clonotype clustering and error correction used MiTCR with a Q25 quality threshold and the strictest error-elimination algorithm. A nonparametric unseen species model with Euler transformation was used to estimate lower-bound total TCR beta diversity. Starting from the raw public reads, TCRdb applied fastp trimming at Q25, assembled clones with MiXCR and retained in-frame beta chains. Rows matching on CDR3 protein sequence are summarized as one entry with the most common DNA and genes. TCRdb's processing, not the authors', yielded these V and J calls. The sample data list about 1 million distinct CDR3 sequences, and under 30% of these were observed just once. Clones ranked in the top ten supply around 0.7% of the sample.

V is reduced by 6 bases and J by 2 bases, leaving a spacing of 17 bases between them. Counted from cysteine to phenylalanine, this CDR3 has 16 amino acids. Only CDR3 DNA remains: 48 bases, in frame from the first base. CDR1 and CDR2 are drawn from the germline V gene: MGHDK, SYGVNS. Donors were 39 systemically healthy Caucasian individuals from Russia aged roughly 6 to 100 years. Each donor gave 8.5 to 10 milliliters of peripheral blood, collected into EDTA-treated Vacutainer tubes. Ficoll-Paque density-gradient centrifugation was used to isolate PBMCs, with at least 6 million per sample. Trizol reagent was used to extract total RNA from the PBMCs, yielding at least 6 micrograms per sample. Naive CD45RAhigh/CD27high T cell percentages were measured by flow cytometry on a PBMC aliquot from every donor. This sample also appeared in a second study, on T cells of mothers and their children. As noted in the second study: Nine systemically healthy Caucasian individuals, comprising three mothers and their six children, were included as donors. cDNA synthesis used all of the extracted RNA, with approximately 1.4 ug of RNA in each 15 ul reaction. In the second PCR, the M1S primer introduced both the sample barcodes and 2-4 random nucleotides. Each mother yielded over 9 million TCR beta CDR3 reads and each child roughly 3.1 million reads. Thymic selection similarly shapes TCR recombination output in related and unrelated pairs, with minor effect from inherited differences. Related mother-child pairs always showed normalized repertoire overlap that was slightly higher than in unrelated mother-child pairs, though the difference was never significant. With a sensitivity of approximately 100 clones per million clonotypes, no persistent microchimeric T cell clones were detected. To look for features that set related mother-child pairs apart from unrelated individuals, the researchers ran deep NGS to compare the TCR beta repertoires of mothers and children. On average, the children were approximately 11 +/- 4 years old, while the mothers were about 37 +/- 4 years old. Libraries were sequenced on Illumina HiSeq 2000 with 100+100 nt paired-end reads after adapter ligation with NEBNext reagents. Mother and child libraries were prepared a month apart and sequenced in separate runs to prevent cross-contamination. For each donor, between about 450,000 and 2,300,000 distinct TCR beta clonotypes were identified. Naive TCR beta clonotypes were estimated from low-frequency clonotypes matched to each donor's FACS-determined naive share, without sorting.

The chain uses TRBV25-1 and TRBJ2-1; tentative D gene TRBD2, with 5 bases matching. The sequence was collected from a girl aged 2-9 years in good health. The sequencing sample was made of blood. The nucleotides are TGTGCCAGCAGCGCCCGGGATATTTCTACCTACAATGAGCAGTTCTTC. It encodes CASSARDISTYNEQFF.